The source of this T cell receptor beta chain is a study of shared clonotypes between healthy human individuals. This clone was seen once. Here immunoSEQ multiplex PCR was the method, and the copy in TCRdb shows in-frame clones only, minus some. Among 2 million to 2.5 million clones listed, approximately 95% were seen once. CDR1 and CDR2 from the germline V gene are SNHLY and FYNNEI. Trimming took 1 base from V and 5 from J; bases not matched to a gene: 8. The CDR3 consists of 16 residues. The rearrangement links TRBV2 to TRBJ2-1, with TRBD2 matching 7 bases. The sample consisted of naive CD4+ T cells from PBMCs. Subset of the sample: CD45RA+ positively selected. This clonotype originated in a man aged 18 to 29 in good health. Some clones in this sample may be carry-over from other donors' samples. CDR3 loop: CASSEEHVAGNNEQFF. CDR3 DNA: TGTGCCAGCAGTGAAGAACATGTAGCGGGCAACAATGAGCAGTTCTTC.